What follows describes a single T cell receptor (beta chain). The data were obtained in a study of OX40 agonist ivuxolimab in advanced cancers. Generated by immunoSEQ multiplex PCR, the TCRdb table keeps only in-frame clones and is missing some. Of roughly 70,000 clones in the sample, about 85% are singletons; the top ten hold roughly 4%. The sample here was CD4+ or CD8+ T cells sorted from blood, taken in a trial of the OX40 agonist ivuxolimab. This TCR was recovered from an adult with an advanced solid tumor such as melanoma, head and neck, liver or kidney cancer.

In nucleotides, the CDR3 is TGTGCCAGCGCTGGAGGGGGGAGTTTGGAAGAGACCCAGTACTTC. Its translation: CASAGGGSLEETQYF. V is TRBV28 and J is TRBJ2-5; either TRBD1 or TRBD2 may fit D (6 bases each). The V gene lost 8 bases and the J gene lost 3 bases, with 19 bases spanning the gap. Germline CDR1 is MDHEN and CDR2 is SYDVKM. CDR3 size: 15 residues. The full variable domain, its missing parts supplied by reference TRBV28 and TRBJ2-5, is DVKVTQSSRYLVKRTGEKVFLECVQDMDHENMFWYRQDPGLGLRLIYFSYDVKMKEKGDIPEGYSVSREKKERFSLILESASTNQTSMYLCASAGGGSLEETQYFGPGTRLLVL.